These 3 T cell receptor beta chains were all obtained from the same sample, sequenced in a study of T cells in Graves' hyperthyroidism and ophthalmopathy. There were TCR beta CDR3 regions amplified from RNA transcripts. The TCR CDR3 was amplified in a first-round RT-PCR using the HTBI primer set. TCRdb analysed the multiplex PCR reads with MiXCR anew, one entry per CDR3 protein. The sample lists over 700,000 distinct CDR3 sequences, 35% seen once, with around 30% in the top ten. Sequenced material: blood. The receptors were sampled from a woman aged 40 to 55 with Graves' hyperthyroidism.

This clonotype was counted a single time. The gene calls are TRBV15 and TRBJ1-2, with D perhaps matching TRBD1 (5 bases). There are 13 residues in the CDR3. Germline CDR1 is LNHNV and CDR2 is YYDKDF (reference sequence). Trimming removed 3 bases at V and 5 bases at J, with 10 bases between. CDR3 coding DNA: TGTGCCACCAGCAGCTTGACAGCTTATGGCTACACCTTC. The encoded protein is CATSSLTAYGYTF.

The rearrangement joins TRBV20-1 to TRBJ1-3, with D perhaps matching TRBD1 (6 bases). V was pared by 4 bases and J by 0 bases, with 10 bases between. The CDR3 is 14 amino acids. Germline CDR1 DFQATT, CDR2 SNEGSKA (reference sequence). Here the CDR3 DNA reads TGCAGTGCTATGGACAGCAGCTCTGGAAACACCATATATTTT. Translation: CSAMDSSSGNTIYF.

In its sample, this clonotype was seen a few times. CDR3 in DNA: TGTGCCAGCAGCTTATCCCCGATCTTCTCTGGAAACACCATATATTTT. Protein product: CASSLSPIFSGNTIYF. The chain employs TRBV7-2 and TRBJ1-3; D is unclear. The CDR3 runs to 16 residues. Germline-derived CDR1 and CDR2 are SGHTA and FQGNSA. The V end was cut by 2 bases, the J end by 0 bases, with 11 bases between.